A selection of T cell receptor beta chains follows, all from one sample in a study of cytomegalovirus exposure and HLA in healthy donors. Here immunoSEQ multiplex PCR was the method, and the copy in TCRdb shows in-frame clones only, minus some. This table holds hundreds of thousands of clones, roughly 87% found once. Sequencing was performed on PBMCs. Receptors were obtained from a man in his late teens or twenties in good health and CMV-seropositive. Both conserved end residues are part of each CDR3. D genes are given only for firm matches. Size is omitted from some rows. Given values are once, few, many or a class for expanded clones.

size	D	V	J	DNA	CDR3
NA	TRBD1	TRBV5-6	TRBJ2-3	TGTGCCAGCAGCTGGAGGGACAGGGGGTTAGATACGCAGTATTTT	CASSWRDRGLDTQYF
NA	TRBD1	TRBV2	TRBJ2-5	TGTGCCAGCAGTGTGGGACAGGGGGTGTGGGGGACCCAGTACTTC	CASSVGQGVWGTQYF
NA	TRBD2	TRBV6-6	TRBJ2-7	TGTGCCAGCAGTTACGCCTTAGTGGCGGGAGACGAGCAGTACTTC	CASSYALVAGDEQYF
NA	TRBD1	TRBV7-8	TRBJ1-1	TGTGCCAGCAGCTCAGGGGGGGTGAACACTGAAGCTTTCTTT	CASSSGGVNTEAFF
NA	NA	TRBV5-1	TRBJ1-2	TGCGCCAGCAGCTTGGTAGCATCTCCTAACTATGGCTACACCTTC	CASSLVASPNYGYTF
NA	NA	TRBV2	TRBJ1-1	TGTGCCAGCACGAGGGACACCTTCGACACTGAAGCTTTCTTT	CASTRDTFDTEAFF
NA	NA	TRBV11-2	TRBJ1-2	TGTGCCAGCAGCCCAGGGCTCGAGAACTATGGCTACACCTTC	CASSPGLENYGYTF
once	TRBD2	TRBV11-3	TRBJ2-1	TGTGCCAGCAGCTTAGGGTCGACTAGCGGGACCTATAATGAGCAGTTCTTC	CASSLGSTSGTYNEQFF
NA	TRBD1	TRBV6-5	TRBJ1-1	TGTGCCAGCAGTCAAGGGACAGTGAACACTGAAGCTTTCTTT	CASSQGTVNTEAFF
NA	NA	TRBV6-1	TRBJ1-1	TGTGCCAGCAGTAATCAGGGCGGGCAGAACACTGAAGCTTTCTTT	CASSNQGGQNTEAFF
NA	NA	TRBV5-4	TRBJ1-4	TGTGCCAGCAGCTCAGGGGCAACTAATGAAAAACTGTTTTTT	CASSSGATNEKLFF
NA	NA	TRBV7-3	TRBJ2-3	TGTGCCAGCAGGTTAGCCCCGGGTCATACGCAGTATTTT	CASRLAPGHTQYF
NA	NA	TRBV7-2	TRBJ1-2	TGTGCCAGCAGCCCACGACAGAACTATGGCTACACCTTC	CASSPRQNYGYTF
NA	NA	TRBV7-8	TRBJ1-2	TGTGCCAGCAGCTTACTACAGGCCCCCTTGGACTATGGCTACACCTTC	CASSLLQAPLDYGYTF
NA	NA	TRBV5-1	TRBJ2-1	TGCGCCAGCAGCTCCGAAGGCGTCAATGAGCAGTTCTTC	CASSSEGVNEQFF